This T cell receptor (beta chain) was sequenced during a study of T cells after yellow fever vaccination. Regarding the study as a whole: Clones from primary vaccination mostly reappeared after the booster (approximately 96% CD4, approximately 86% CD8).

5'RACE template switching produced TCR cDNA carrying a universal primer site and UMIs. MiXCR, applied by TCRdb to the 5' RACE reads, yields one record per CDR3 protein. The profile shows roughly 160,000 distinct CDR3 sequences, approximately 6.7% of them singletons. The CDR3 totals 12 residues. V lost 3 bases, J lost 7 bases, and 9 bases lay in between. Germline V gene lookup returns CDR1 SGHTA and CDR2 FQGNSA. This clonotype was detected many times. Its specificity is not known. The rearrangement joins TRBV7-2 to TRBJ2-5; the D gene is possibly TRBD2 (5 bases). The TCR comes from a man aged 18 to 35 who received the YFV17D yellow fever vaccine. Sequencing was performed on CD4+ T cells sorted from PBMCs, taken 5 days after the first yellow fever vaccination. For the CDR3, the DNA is TGTGCCAGCAGCTTCGACCGGGGGACCCAGTACTTC. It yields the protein CASSFDRGTQYF.